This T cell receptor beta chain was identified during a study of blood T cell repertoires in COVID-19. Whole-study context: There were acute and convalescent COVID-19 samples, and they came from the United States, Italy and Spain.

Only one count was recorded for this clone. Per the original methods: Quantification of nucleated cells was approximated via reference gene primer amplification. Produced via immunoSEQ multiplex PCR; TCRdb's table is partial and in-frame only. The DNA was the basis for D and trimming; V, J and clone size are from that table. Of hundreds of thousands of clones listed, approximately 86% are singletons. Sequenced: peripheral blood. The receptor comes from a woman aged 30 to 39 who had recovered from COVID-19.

The DNA for the CDR3 is TGTGCCAGTACCGGGACAGGGGCTACTGGCTACACCTTC. It specifies CASTGTGATGYTF. J is TRBJ1-2 and V is TRBV6-5; 10 bases match TRBD1. The ends lost 9 bases at V and 7 bases at J; junction bases unmatched: 8. Germline CDR1 MNHEY, CDR2 SVGAGI. This CDR3 has 13 amino acids.